The 4 T cell receptor beta chains below come from one sample, sequenced in a study of tumor and adjacent non-tumor tissue in lung cancer. A modified ARM-PCR protocol with three rounds of nested PCR amplified TCRbeta. TCRdb fed the multiplex PCR reads into MiXCR, producing one record per CDR3 protein. This sample yields about 93,000 distinct CDR3 sequences, of which around 64% are seen a single time; about a sixth belongs to the top ten. The template was RNA from unsorted bulk tissue. The sample consisted of lung tumor tissue. All receptors derive from a man aged 60-69 years with non-small cell lung cancer.

The chain has TRBV20-1 and TRBJ2-7; a weak D match, TRBD2 (5 bases). The length of the CDR3 is 14 residues. The germline V gene encodes CDR1 DFQATT and CDR2 SNEGSKA (reference sequence). V was pared by 3 bases and J by 9 bases, with 21 bases between. CDR3 in DNA: TGCAGTGCTAGTCCAGCGGCGACGACTCGGGGGCAGTACTTC. Protein sequence: CSASPAATTRGQYF.

Concerning this clonotype itself: One end of the junction fails to match germline, which may point to a read error. The CDR3 coding sequence is TGTGTCAGCACTCCCGGGGGGGCCGTCACTGAAGCTTTCTTT. Its translation: CVSTPGGAVTEAFF. This chain links TRBV12-3 or TRBV12-4 with TRBJ1-1, with D perhaps TRBD1 (6 bases). The CDR3 covers 14 residues.

Of note for this clonotype: A much bigger clone sits one base away, suggesting this may be a read error. The CDR3 does not close with the conserved phenylalanine or tryptophan, likely indicating a read error. No DNA is shown, since the ends of the CDR3 on it are uncertain; the CDR3 is the one TCRdb lists. J is TRBJ2-7 and V is TRBV11-1. CDR1 SGHAT and CDR2 FQDESV come from the germline V gene (reference sequence). The CDR3 contains 12 residues when both ends are counted. The CDR3 sequence is CANTNNWYEQCL.

V and J are TRBV14 and TRBJ1-1; D possibly corresponds to TRBD1 (5 bases). CDR3 length: 16 amino acids. CDR1 SGHDN and CDR2 FVKESK come from the germline V gene. In nucleotides, the CDR3 is TGTTTCAGCGAATCAACTGCCGACGGGGGGAGCACTGAAGCTTTCTTT. Protein sequence: CFSESTADGGSTEAFF.